This T cell receptor (beta chain) derives from a study of identical twins. The V end lost 9 bases, the J end lost 2 bases, and 16 bases lay between the germline ends. This CDR3 region has 15 residues. From germline, CDR1 is MNHEY and CDR2 SMNVEV (reference sequence). TCRdb reanalysed the 5' RACE reads using MiXCR and keeps one entry per CDR3 protein. This sample has a few hundred thousand distinct CDR3 sequences, with roughly 9.5% found just once. These data are also associated with another study on yellow fever vaccine responses in identical twins.

The chain has TRBV27 and TRBJ1-4; D perhaps matches TRBD1 (6 bases). This TCR was sampled from a woman aged 18-29 years in good health. The sequenced sample was PBMCs. The chain's CDR3 is CASRSFGGTNEKLFF. CDR3 sequence (DNA): TGTGCCAGTAGATCCTTTGGGGGCACTAATGAAAAACTGTTTTTT. Based on the CDR3 plus reference TRBV27 and TRBJ1-4, the full variable domain is EAQVTQNPRYLITVTGKKLTVTCSQNMNHEYMSWYRQDPGLGLRQIYYSMNVEVTDKGDVPEGYKVSRKEKRNFPLILESPSPNQTSLYFCASRSFGGTNEKLFFGSGTQLSVL.